The 29 T cell receptor beta chains listed next were all sequenced from one sample in a study of T-cell reconstitution after alpha-beta-depleted transplantation in children. TCRbeta library preparation incorporated unique molecular identifiers. MiXCR was run by TCRdb on the PCR reads, yielding one entry per CDR3 protein. The table records approximately 500,000 distinct CDR3 sequences, 25% to 30% of them present only once. This sample comprised PBMCs, obtained before TCRalphabeta/CD19-depleted stem cell transplant. The receptor source for this set is a boy in the first two years of life with Wiskott-Aldrich syndrome, due to receive a stem cell transplant.

Concerning this clonotype itself: One end of the junction varies from germline; a read error may be responsible. The chain has TRBV20-1 and TRBJ2-6; D is ambiguous. This CDR3 has 14 residues. Germline V gene sequence: CDR1 DFQATT, CDR2 SNEGSKA (reference sequence). This chain's CDR3 is CSAKKALAANGLTF. The CDR3, as DNA: TGCAGTGCCAAGAAAGCTCTGGCGGCCAACGGCCTGACTTTC.

This clonotype has only a few counts. The gene calls are TRBV5-1 and TRBJ2-7; 8 nucleotides match TRBD1. Trimming at V came to 4 bases and at J to 4 bases, leaving 10 bases not matched to a gene. The CDR3 is made up of 15 amino acids. The V gene's germline CDR1 is SGHRS and CDR2 YFSETQ. The CDR3 is CASSRGTGIFYEQYF. The CDR3 DNA reads TGCGCCAGCAGCCGGGGGACAGGAATTTTTTACGAGCAGTACTTC.

The CDR3 sequence is CSASHHNEQFF. The CDR3 nucleotides read TGCAGTGCTTCCCACCACAATGAGCAGTTCTTC. V is TRBV20-1 and J is TRBJ2-1; D not resolved. The CDR3 runs to 11 residues. Looked up from germline, CDR1 is DFQATT and CDR2 is SNEGSKA (reference sequence). V lost 5 bases, J lost 5 bases, and 7 bases lay in between.

The chain couples TRBV28 to TRBJ2-7; D is possibly TRBD1 (6 bases). V lost 4 bases to trimming and J lost 2 bases, with 6 bases between them. CDR3 length: 12 residues. Germline V gene lookup returns CDR1 MDHEN and CDR2 SYDVKM. The CDR3 sequence: CASSWTAYEQYF. The CDR3 DNA reads TGTGCCAGCAGTTGGACAGCCTACGAGCAGTACTTC.

This rearrangement joins TRBV7-9 to TRBJ2-1; TRBD2 is a possible D gene (5 bases). V gave up 1 base and J gave up 12 bases, with 10 bases separating them. The CDR3 runs to 12 residues. Germline V gene data show CDR1 as SEHNR and CDR2 as FQNEAQ (reference sequence). CDR3 region: CASSLEVRGQFF. The CDR3 DNA follows: TGTGCCAGCAGCTTAGAGGTCCGGGGGCAGTTCTTC.

The chain is built from TRBV21-1 and TRBJ1-2. TRBV21-1 is assigned pseudogene status. The CDR3 extends over 15 amino acids. CDR3 DNA: TGTGCCAGCAGCCAACGGGGAGACACCAGCTATGGCTACACCTTC. Protein product: CASSQRGDTSYGYTF.

CDR3 region: CASSLGQDRALWAQETQYF. The CDR3 coding sequence is TGCGCCAGCAGCTTGGGCCAGGACAGGGCCCTATGGGCGCAAGAGACCCAGTACTTC. The gene calls are TRBV5-1 and TRBJ2-5, with TRBD1 identical over 8 bases. Germline loops: CDR1 SGHRS, CDR2 YFSETQ. Germline trimming cut 0 bases from V and 2 bases from J; bases unmatched to any gene: 15. The CDR3 length is 19 residues.

V and J are TRBV18 and TRBJ1-1, with D possibly matching TRBD1 (6 bases). V lost 0 bases and J lost 7, with 15 bases in between. The CDR3 has 15 residues. Germline V lookup: CDR1 KGHSH, CDR2 LQKENI. The CDR3 nucleotides are TGTGCCAGCTCACCACCGGCGGGGGGCCGTTATGAAGCTTTCTTT. It is translated as CASSPPAGGRYEAFF.

This clonotype was seen a few times. This chain links TRBV5-1 with TRBJ2-3, with 7 bases aligning to TRBD1. The CDR3 runs 14 residues. Trimming at V came to 4 bases and at J to 5 bases, leaving 7 bases not matched to a gene. From germline, CDR1 is SGHRS and CDR2 YFSETQ. CDR3 DNA: TGCGCCAGCAGCCCACGGACAGGAGAAGATACGCAGTATTTT. This sequence encodes CASSPRTGEDTQYF.

CDR3 bases: TGTGCCATCAGTGCCAAGAGCACAGATACGCAGTATTTT. It codes for CAISAKSTDTQYF. The chain couples TRBV10-3 to TRBJ2-3; D unresolved. This CDR3 spans 13 amino acids. Looked up from germline, CDR1 is ENHRY and CDR2 is SYGVKD. V was trimmed by 4 bases and J by 0 bases, leaving 5 bases between them.

The rearrangement uses TRBV20-1 and TRBJ2-1; D unresolved. The CDR3 totals 12 residues. V was trimmed by 6 bases and J by 7 bases, leaving 13 bases between them. Germline V gene lookup returns CDR1 DFQATT and CDR2 SNEGSKA (reference sequence). CDR3 sequence reads: CSAGPRGNEQFF. CDR3 DNA: TGCAGTGCCGGTCCCCGTGGTAATGAGCAGTTCTTC.

This clonotype showed up just a few times. This chain uses TRBV27 with TRBJ1-4, with TRBD1 matching 8 bases. Per germline, CDR1 MNHEY and CDR2 SMNVEV (reference sequence). Trimming removed 6 bases from V and 5 bases from J; junction bases left unmatched: 8. The CDR3 contains 15 residues. Written as DNA, the CDR3 is TGTGCCAGCAGGAGCTCCAGGGGGCCAAATGAAAAACTGTTTTTT. The encoded protein is CASRSSRGPNEKLFF.

This chain joins TRBV24-1 and TRBJ2-1; 9 bases align to TRBD1. Germline V gives CDR1 KGHDR, CDR2 SFDVKD. This CDR3 is built from 17 residues. The V gene end was trimmed by 4 bases and the J gene end by 2 bases; junction bases not matched to a gene: 8. The CDR3 loop is CATSEPGTGNPYNEQFF. The CDR3 nucleotides are TGTGCCACCAGTGAACCCGGGACAGGGAACCCCTACAATGAGCAGTTCTTC.

The chain joins TRBV20-1 to TRBJ2-5; 8 bases align to TRBD2. CDR1 is DFQATT and CDR2 is SNEGSKA in the germline V gene (reference sequence). After removal of 3 bases from V and 5 bases from J, the junction contained 5 bases not matched to a gene. The CDR3 has 13 amino acids. The CDR3 loop is CSASVAGGETQYF. CDR3 sequence (DNA): TGCAGTGCTAGCGTGGCGGGAGGCGAGACCCAGTACTTC.

The chain recombines TRBV29-1 with TRBJ2-1, with 7 bases that match TRBD2. Looked up from germline, CDR1 is SQVTM and CDR2 is ANQGSEA. The CDR3 runs to 15 residues. V gave up 4 bases and J gave up 0 bases; unmatched junction bases: 6. CDR3 DNA: TGCAGCGTTGCACCACTAGCGAGCTCCTACAATGAGCAGTTCTTC. The encoded protein is CSVAPLASSYNEQFF.

V usage is TRBV28 and J usage is TRBJ2-1, with 10 bases identical to TRBD2. Germline trimming cut 6 bases from V and 6 bases from J; bases unmatched to any gene: 11. The CDR3 loop spans 16 amino acids. CDR1 is MDHEN, CDR2 SYDVKM, per germline. The CDR3 DNA follows: TGTGCCAGCAGCTTGAAATGGACTAGCGGATTCAATGAGCAGTTCTTC. Its protein is CASSLKWTSGFNEQFF.

J is TRBJ2-1 and V is TRBV7-6; no firm D call. V dropped 5 bases and J dropped 10 bases, with 12 bases sitting between them. Germline-derived CDR1 and CDR2 are SGHVS and FNYEAQ. The CDR3 is 12 residues long. The CDR3 DNA follows: TGTGCCAGCAGCCCAGGTGGATTGGAGCAGTTCTTC. Translation: CASSPGGLEQFF.

This clonotype was observed a few times. The CDR3 nucleotides read TGCAGTGCTAGCGCGGGAACTCTGTACAATGAGCAGTTCTTC. Translating gives CSASAGTLYNEQFF. This chain connects TRBV20-1 to TRBJ2-1, with D perhaps TRBD2 (6 bases). Germline assignment: CDR1 DFQATT and CDR2 SNEGSKA (reference sequence). The CDR3 sequence is 14 residues long. The V end was cut by 3 bases, the J end by 4 bases, with 13 bases between.

The rearrangement links TRBV27 to TRBJ2-7; D tentatively reads TRBD1 or TRBD2 (6 bases each). The V and J ends lost 7 bases and 5 bases respectively, with 18 bases between them. The germline V gene encodes CDR1 MNHEY and CDR2 SMNVEV (reference sequence). This CDR3 comprises 14 residues. CDR3 sequence: CASIWQGGGNEQYF. The CDR3 nucleotides are TGTGCCAGCATCTGGCAAGGGGGAGGAAACGAGCAGTACTTC.

This sequence joins TRBV12-3 or TRBV12-4 and TRBJ2-7, with a possible D match to TRBD2 (5 bases). The V end was cut by 7 bases, the J end by 2 bases, with 15 bases between. The CDR3 contains 14 residues. CDR3 region: CASTKRESAYEQYF. The CDR3 bases are TGTGCCAGCACCAAGAGGGAATCCGCCTACGAGCAGTACTTC.

This clonotype showed up just a few times. The genes are TRBV29-1 and TRBJ2-7; 7 bases line up with TRBD1. The trim removed 7 bases at V and 4 bases at J, leaving 10 bases unmatched. Germline CDR1 and CDR2: SQVTM and ANQGSEA. The CDR3 is 13 amino acids. The CDR3 region has the DNA TGCAGCGCCAGGGGGACCTCCAGATACGAGCAGTACTTC. Translation gives CSARGTSRYEQYF.

The V and J genes are TRBV19 and TRBJ1-2, with D unclear. The ends were cut back, 6 bases at V and 0 bases at J, with 11 bases in the middle. The CDR3 covers 14 residues. Germline V lookup: CDR1 LNHDA, CDR2 SQIVND (reference sequence). The CDR3 protein is CASSGVPTNYGYTF. CDR3 nucleotide sequence: TGTGCCAGTAGCGGAGTACCAACTAACTATGGCTACACCTTC.

This rearrangement joins TRBV29-1 to TRBJ2-1; 12 bases match TRBD2. The germline gives CDR1 SQVTM, CDR2 ANQGSEA. The CDR3 contains 13 residues. V gave up 7 bases and J gave up 6 bases; unmatched junction bases: 4. The CDR3 loop reads CSALAGGPNEQFF. The CDR3 DNA follows: TGCAGCGCCCTAGCGGGAGGGCCCAATGAGCAGTTCTTC.

The genes are TRBV6-9 and TRBJ2-7, with D perhaps TRBD2 (5 bases). With 5 bases removed from V and 7 bases from J, the gap between germline ends came to 9 bases. Germline V CDR1 and CDR2: MNHGY, SVAAGI. The CDR3 is 11 amino acids. CDR3 in DNA: TGTGCCAGCAGTCAACTAGAAGAGCAGTACTTC. It is translated as CASSQLEEQYF.

The chain carries TRBV4-2 and TRBJ2-1; 7 bases align to TRBD2. Losses at the gene ends were 0 bases for V and 7 bases for J; bases not matched to a gene: 6. Germline assignment: CDR1 LGHNA and CDR2 YNFKEQ. This CDR3 is 15 amino acids long. CDR3 coding DNA: TGTGCCAGCAGCCAAGATCGGCGGGAGAGAAATGAGCAGTTCTTC. Amino acids: CASSQDRRERNEQFF.

This clonotype was detected a few times. The V call is TRBV20-1, the J call TRBJ1-6; weak D call: TRBD1 (5 bases). V lost 7 bases and J lost 8, with 9 bases in between. CDR3 length: 11 amino acids. The germline V gene encodes CDR1 DFQATT and CDR2 SNEGSKA (reference sequence). The CDR3 region has the DNA TGCAGTGGCGGGGCAGATTCACCCCTCCACTTT. Amino acid sequence: CSGGADSPLHF.

V is TRBV7-8 and J is TRBJ2-1; 11 bases are shared with TRBD2. The V segment lost 3 bases and the J segment 0 bases; nucleotides outside the gene matches: 16. The CDR3 spans 21 residues. Germline CDR1 reads SGHVS; CDR2 reads FQNEAQ. The CDR3 sequence is CASSLSGLTSGTMSSYNEQFF. Written as DNA, the CDR3 is TGTGCCAGCAGCTTGTCTGGGTTGACTAGCGGGACCATGAGCTCCTACAATGAGCAGTTCTTC.

CDR3 in DNA: TGCAGTGCTAGAGACCTCCAGGGGGAAGAGACCCAGTACTTC. Its protein is CSARDLQGEETQYF. This rearrangement joins TRBV20-1 to TRBJ2-5; 7 bases are shared with TRBD1. The CDR3 has 14 residues. V lost 0 bases and J lost 3; bases outside the gene matches: 4. Germline assignment: CDR1 DFQATT and CDR2 SNEGSKA (reference sequence).

This clonotype has only a few counts. The genes are TRBV7-2 and TRBJ1-2; tentative D call: TRBD1 (5 bases). Germline V gene data show CDR1 as SGHTA and CDR2 as FQGNSA. The CDR3 is 16 residues long. Trimming removed 2 bases from V and 7 bases from J, with 20 bases in between. The CDR3: CASSLSGTAKGSGYTF. For the CDR3, the DNA is TGTGCCAGCAGCTTAAGCGGGACGGCTAAGGGTAGTGGCTACACCTTC.